This is a list of T cell receptor beta chains from one sample in a study of CD8 T cells in Susac syndrome. Each CDR3 protein gets one entry after TCRdb re-called the immunoSEQ multiplex PCR reads with MiXCR. The top ten hold 0.098% of the sample, which has around 130,000 distinct CDR3 sequences, 94% seen once. Sequenced sample: CD4+ T cells from PBMCs. The receptors shown here come from a human donor in good health. Each CDR3 is given with its conserved first and last residue. Fields, in order: D gene, clone size, J gene, V gene, CDR3 protein, CDR3 DNA. D genes are given only for firm matches. Not all rows give a size; the values are once, few, many and, for expanded clones, a class.

d_gene: -
abundance: -
j_gene: TRBJ2-7
v_gene: TRBV6-1
CDR3aa: CASTKAGNKYYEQYF
CDR3nt: TGTGCCAGCACTAAAGCCGGGAACAAGTACTACGAGCAGTACTTC

d_gene: -
abundance: -
j_gene: TRBJ1-6
v_gene: TRBV12-3/TRBV12-4
CDR3aa: CASSLTVDNSPLHF
CDR3nt: TGTGCCAGCAGTCTGACAGTTGATAATTCACCCCTCCACTTT

d_gene: TRBD1
abundance: -
j_gene: TRBJ1-2
v_gene: TRBV6-5
CDR3aa: CASSSGDRDYGYTF
CDR3nt: TGTGCCAGCAGTTCCGGGGACAGGGACTATGGCTACACCTTC

d_gene: -
abundance: -
j_gene: TRBJ1-1
v_gene: TRBV15
CDR3aa: CATSGGSQGHTEAFF
CDR3nt: TGTGCCACCAGCGGAGGTTCGCAGGGCCACACTGAAGCTTTCTTT

d_gene: -
abundance: few
j_gene: TRBJ2-7
v_gene: TRBV7-2
CDR3aa: CASSWDGRNEQYF
CDR3nt: TGTGCCAGCAGCTGGGACGGCCGTAACGAGCAGTACTTC

d_gene: -
abundance: -
j_gene: TRBJ2-5
v_gene: TRBV27
CDR3aa: CASSLSVARQETQYF
CDR3nt: TGTGCCAGCAGTTTATCGGTGGCACGCCAAGAGACCCAGTACTTC

d_gene: -
abundance: -
j_gene: TRBJ1-3
v_gene: TRBV3-1
CDR3aa: CASSRYSGNTIYF
CDR3nt: TGTGCCAGCAGCCGATACTCTGGAAACACCATATATTTT

d_gene: -
abundance: -
j_gene: TRBJ2-5
v_gene: TRBV4-2
CDR3aa: CASSQGEGVLQETQYF
CDR3nt: TGTGCCAGCAGCCAAGGAGAGGGAGTGCTTCAAGAGACCCAGTACTTC

d_gene: TRBD2
abundance: -
j_gene: TRBJ2-1
v_gene: TRBV24-1
CDR3aa: CATSDLQAGGPHEQFF
CDR3nt: TGTGCCACCAGTGATTTGCAGGCGGGAGGGCCCCATGAGCAGTTCTTC

d_gene: -
abundance: -
j_gene: TRBJ1-1
v_gene: TRBV2
CDR3aa: CASTEGTGTEAFF
CDR3nt: TGTGCCAGCACGGAGGGGACCGGCACTGAAGCTTTCTTT

d_gene: -
abundance: -
j_gene: TRBJ2-3
v_gene: TRBV7-9
CDR3aa: CASTPGADTQYF
CDR3nt: TGTGCCAGCACTCCGGGAGCCGATACGCAGTATTTT

d_gene: -
abundance: -
j_gene: TRBJ1-1
v_gene: TRBV20-1
CDR3aa: CSARDFTKDEAFF
CDR3nt: TGCAGTGCTAGAGATTTTACCAAGGATGAAGCTTTCTTT

d_gene: TRBD2
abundance: -
j_gene: TRBJ2-5
v_gene: TRBV7-3
CDR3aa: CASSLTAGLQETQYF
CDR3nt: TGTGCCAGCAGCTTAACAGCGGGGTTACAAGAGACCCAGTACTTC

d_gene: -
abundance: -
j_gene: TRBJ2-7
v_gene: TRBV24-1
CDR3aa: CATSESLAPEQYF
CDR3nt: TGTGCCACCAGTGAATCCCTCGCCCCCGAGCAGTACTTC

d_gene: TRBD1
abundance: -
j_gene: TRBJ2-7
v_gene: TRBV30
CDR3aa: CAWSPRGLNEQYF
CDR3nt: TGTGCCTGGAGTCCCAGGGGGCTGAACGAGCAGTACTTC

d_gene: TRBD2
abundance: -
j_gene: TRBJ2-1
v_gene: TRBV11-2
CDR3aa: CASSAILGLAGGPFPLDEQFF
CDR3nt: TGTGCCAGCAGCGCCATTCTCGGACTAGCGGGAGGGCCTTTCCCCTTAGATGAGCAGTTCTTC

d_gene: -
abundance: -
j_gene: TRBJ2-2
v_gene: TRBV2
CDR3aa: CASSVTGELFF
CDR3nt: TGTGCCAGCAGTGTAACCGGGGAGCTGTTTTTT

d_gene: -
abundance: -
j_gene: TRBJ2-1
v_gene: TRBV27
CDR3aa: CASSIIGSSYNEQFF
CDR3nt: TGTGCCAGCAGTATAATAGGGAGCTCCTACAATGAGCAGTTCTTC

d_gene: -
abundance: -
j_gene: TRBJ1-5
v_gene: TRBV18
CDR3aa: CASSRVRQAQHNQPQHF
CDR3nt: TGTGCCAGCTCACGTGTTCGCCAGGCCCAGCACAATCAGCCCCAGCATTTT

d_gene: -
abundance: -
j_gene: TRBJ2-1
v_gene: TRBV12-3/TRBV12-4
CDR3aa: CASANAVEGEQFF
CDR3nt: TGTGCCAGCGCCAACGCCGTTGAGGGTGAGCAGTTCTTC

d_gene: TRBD1
abundance: once
j_gene: TRBJ2-7
v_gene: TRBV20-1
CDR3aa: CSARRDRAYEQYF
CDR3nt: TGCAGTGCTAGGAGGGACAGAGCCTACGAGCAGTACTTC

d_gene: -
abundance: once
j_gene: TRBJ2-3
v_gene: TRBV24-1
CDR3aa: CATSGTAREAGDTQYF
CDR3nt: TGTGCCACCAGTGGGACGGCTAGGGAGGCGGGAGATACGCAGTATTTT

d_gene: -
abundance: -
j_gene: TRBJ1-4
v_gene: TRBV5-4
CDR3aa: CASSWAGQGNEKLFF
CDR3nt: TGTGCCAGCAGCTGGGCCGGGCAGGGGAATGAAAAACTGTTTTTT

d_gene: -
abundance: once
j_gene: TRBJ2-3
v_gene: TRBV12-3/TRBV12-4
CDR3aa: CASSLDIPPRTQYF
CDR3nt: TGTGCCAGCAGTTTAGATATACCGCCCCGTACGCAGTATTTT

d_gene: -
abundance: -
j_gene: TRBJ2-2
v_gene: TRBV12-3/TRBV12-4
CDR3aa: CASRADTTNTGELFF
CDR3nt: TGTGCCAGCAGAGCGGATACTACGAACACCGGGGAGCTGTTTTTT

d_gene: TRBD2
abundance: -
j_gene: TRBJ2-1
v_gene: TRBV29-1
CDR3aa: CSVSGTSGGDEQFF
CDR3nt: TGCAGCGTTTCGGGGACTAGCGGGGGGGATGAGCAGTTCTTC

d_gene: -
abundance: -
j_gene: TRBJ2-2
v_gene: TRBV10-3
CDR3aa: CAISSGSGELFF
CDR3nt: TGTGCCATCAGTTCAGGGTCCGGGGAGCTGTTTTTT

d_gene: -
abundance: -
j_gene: TRBJ2-5
v_gene: TRBV20-1
CDR3aa: CSAREAEETQYF
CDR3nt: TGCAGTGCTAGGGAAGCGGAAGAGACCCAGTACTTC

d_gene: -
abundance: once
j_gene: TRBJ2-6
v_gene: TRBV18
CDR3aa: CASSPDLLGSGANVLTF
CDR3nt: TGTGCCAGCTCACCCGATCTACTGGGATCTGGGGCCAACGTCCTGACTTTC

d_gene: -
abundance: -
j_gene: TRBJ2-7
v_gene: TRBV6-5
CDR3aa: CASSLTGAHEQYF
CDR3nt: TGTGCCAGCAGTTTAACGGGGGCCCACGAGCAGTACTTC

d_gene: -
abundance: once
j_gene: TRBJ2-3
v_gene: TRBV27
CDR3aa: CASSLIGISSTDTQYF
CDR3nt: TGTGCCAGCAGTTTAATAGGCATCTCTAGCACAGATACGCAGTATTTT

d_gene: TRBD2
abundance: -
j_gene: TRBJ2-2
v_gene: TRBV7-2
CDR3aa: CASSLGRLAGVIGELFF
CDR3nt: TGTGCCAGCAGCTTAGGACGACTAGCGGGAGTTATCGGGGAGCTGTTTTTT

d_gene: -
abundance: -
j_gene: TRBJ2-3
v_gene: TRBV7-8
CDR3aa: CASSPQVGSGYSTDTQYF
CDR3nt: TGTGCCAGCAGCCCCCAAGTGGGTAGCGGATATAGCACAGATACGCAGTATTTT

d_gene: -
abundance: -
j_gene: TRBJ2-5
v_gene: TRBV6-5
CDR3aa: CASGETAQETQYF
CDR3nt: TGTGCCAGCGGGGAGACTGCCCAAGAGACCCAGTACTTC

d_gene: TRBD1
abundance: -
j_gene: TRBJ1-4
v_gene: TRBV3-1
CDR3aa: CASSLQTGTNEKLFF
CDR3nt: TGTGCCAGCAGCCTACAGACAGGGACAAATGAAAAACTGTTTTTT

d_gene: TRBD1
abundance: -
j_gene: TRBJ1-4
v_gene: TRBV30
CDR3aa: CAWSATGEDEKLFF
CDR3nt: TGTGCCTGGAGTGCGACAGGGGAAGATGAAAAACTGTTTTTT

d_gene: -
abundance: -
j_gene: TRBJ2-3
v_gene: TRBV20-1
CDR3aa: CSAPKAQSTDTQYF
CDR3nt: TGCAGTGCCCCAAAGGCACAGAGCACAGATACGCAGTATTTT

d_gene: TRBD2
abundance: -
j_gene: TRBJ2-7
v_gene: TRBV9
CDR3aa: CASTQDSGSIDEQYF
CDR3nt: TGTGCCAGCACCCAAGATAGCGGGAGTATCGACGAGCAGTACTTC

d_gene: TRBD1
abundance: once
j_gene: TRBJ1-4
v_gene: TRBV30
CDR3aa: CAWSTGTGGTTNEKLFF
CDR3nt: TGTGCCTGGAGTACCGGGACAGGGGGAACAACTAATGAAAAACTGTTTTTT

d_gene: TRBD1
abundance: -
j_gene: TRBJ1-2
v_gene: TRBV3-1
CDR3aa: CASSAGQGNYGYTF
CDR3nt: TGTGCCAGCAGTGCGGGACAGGGAAACTATGGCTACACCTTC

d_gene: -
abundance: -
j_gene: TRBJ1-1
v_gene: TRBV5-6
CDR3aa: CASTNWASSLYTEAFF
CDR3nt: TGTGCCAGCACCAATTGGGCTTCTTCCCTATACACTGAAGCTTTCTTT

d_gene: -
abundance: -
j_gene: TRBJ2-4
v_gene: TRBV28
CDR3aa: CASSPPTRTPQYF
CDR3nt: TGTGCCAGCAGTCCCCCAACCCGCACACCCCAGTACTTC

d_gene: -
abundance: -
j_gene: TRBJ2-6
v_gene: TRBV6-2/TRBV6-3
CDR3aa: CASSSGAAGSGANVLTF
CDR3nt: TGTGCCAGCAGCTCCGGGGCAGCCGGTTCTGGGGCCAACGTCCTGACTTTC

d_gene: TRBD2
abundance: once
j_gene: TRBJ2-7
v_gene: TRBV11-2
CDR3aa: CASSLGGGSQYEQYF
CDR3nt: TGTGCCAGCAGCTTAGGGGGCGGGAGTCAGTACGAGCAGTACTTC

d_gene: -
abundance: -
j_gene: TRBJ2-7
v_gene: TRBV7-2
CDR3aa: CASSLARDGSEQYF
CDR3nt: TGTGCCAGCAGCTTAGCGCGGGATGGTTCCGAGCAGTACTTC

d_gene: -
abundance: once
j_gene: TRBJ1-4
v_gene: TRBV30
CDR3aa: CAWSVTGREEKLFF
CDR3nt: TGTGCCTGGAGTGTAACGGGCCGGGAGGAAAAACTGTTTTTT

d_gene: TRBD1
abundance: -
j_gene: TRBJ1-2
v_gene: TRBV27
CDR3aa: CASSFGQGRYGYTF
CDR3nt: TGTGCCAGCAGTTTTGGACAGGGTCGCTATGGCTACACCTTC

d_gene: TRBD1
abundance: once
j_gene: TRBJ1-2
v_gene: TRBV12-5
CDR3aa: CASGVQGAGGYTF
CDR3nt: TGTGCTAGTGGTGTCCAGGGGGCAGGTGGCTACACCTTC

d_gene: -
abundance: -
j_gene: TRBJ2-2
v_gene: TRBV29-1
CDR3aa: CSVSQSSGELFF
CDR3nt: TGCAGCGTATCCCAGTCATCCGGGGAGCTGTTTTTT

d_gene: -
abundance: -
j_gene: TRBJ1-5
v_gene: TRBV24-1
CDR3aa: CATSDSSNQPQHF
CDR3nt: TGTGCCACCTCGGACAGTAGCAATCAGCCCCAGCATTTT

d_gene: TRBD2
abundance: -
j_gene: TRBJ2-7
v_gene: TRBV20-1
CDR3aa: CSARDLRLAGDYEQYF
CDR3nt: TGCAGTGCTAGAGACCTCCGGCTAGCGGGAGACTACGAGCAGTACTTC

d_gene: -
abundance: -
j_gene: TRBJ2-3
v_gene: TRBV5-1
CDR3aa: CASARDTGTDTQYF
CDR3nt: TGCGCCAGTGCACGGGACACGGGCACAGATACGCAGTATTTT

d_gene: TRBD2
abundance: -
j_gene: TRBJ2-5
v_gene: TRBV25-1
CDR3aa: CASSETSGRAWETQYF
CDR3nt: TGTGCCAGCAGTGAGACTAGCGGGAGGGCCTGGGAGACCCAGTACTTC